These T cell receptor beta chains were read from a single sample in a study of monozygotic twins with inflammatory bowel disease. TCRdb processed the 5' RACE reads again and assigns one entry to each CDR3 protein, with no DNA. The table lists about 140,000 distinct CDR3 sequences. Sequences were obtained from blood. Receptors were obtained from a human donor with ulcerative colitis or Crohn's disease, or a healthy co-twin of an affected twin (not recorded which). CDR3s include the opening cysteine and the closing phenylalanine or tryptophan.

TRBJ2-3	TRBV7-9	CASSQITLVLRTDTQYF
TRBJ2-5	TRBV20-1	CSARPTGGFETQYF
TRBJ2-5	TRBV5-5	CASSPPGQVISQETQYF
TRBJ2-1	TRBV20-1	CSAEGASSDEQFF
TRBJ2-2	TRBV5-6	CASSSRRTLNTGELFF
TRBJ2-3	TRBV6-5	CASSPLLTDTQYF
TRBJ2-3	TRBV4-3	CASSQLFYKTSGAVDTQYF
TRBJ2-7	TRBV12-3/TRBV12-4	CASSSSTAYHEQYF
TRBJ2-2	TRBV9	CASGDRVNTGELFF
TRBJ2-7	TRBV6-4	CASSREFGTYEQYF
TRBJ2-1	TRBV7-3	CASSPRTPTSGGPRSYNEQFF
TRBJ2-2	TRBV11-2	CASSLTSGGARNTGELFF
TRBJ1-3	TRBV6-1	CASRPSGRGNTIYF
TRBJ1-1	TRBV19	CASSITGGKAFF
TRBJ2-2	TRBV11-3	CASSLASNTGELFF
TRBJ2-3	TRBV24-1	CATSVLVGSTDTQYF
TRBJ2-1	TRBV11-2	CASSSQPVGGLGNNEQFF
TRBJ1-1	TRBV5-4	CASSGHQTENTEAFF
TRBJ1-6	TRBV4-2	CASSQEHTRFSPLHF
TRBJ1-4	TRBV7-9	CASTQAGRGAGEKLFF
TRBJ1-6	TRBV20-1	CSPAPGEGHSPLHF
TRBJ2-4	TRBV20-1	CSARIGGVAKNIQYF
TRBJ2-5	TRBV4-2	CASSPTVGTGGGEETQYF
TRBJ1-1	TRBV9	CASSPRTGNTEAFF